The clone carrying this T cell receptor beta chain was observed a handful of times. The antigen is unknown. Each diagnosis drew on symptoms, thyroxine, TRAb, thyroid ultrasound and orbital computed tomography findings. Over 9 ml of fresh peripheral blood supplied the PBMCs. The record originates from a study of T cells in Graves' hyperthyroidism and ophthalmopathy. The study's findings and limits: Peripheral blood also featured most of the thyroid clonotypes expanded above 0.001.

This CDR3 is 14 amino acids long. CDR1 and CDR2 from the germline V gene are LGHNA and YNFKEQ. Trimming stripped 3 bases from V and 0 bases from J, with 9 bases between. It was RNA transcripts that yielded the amplified TCR beta CDR3 regions. First-round RT-PCR targeting the TCR CDR3 was performed with the HTBI primer set. TCRdb called the multiplex PCR reads again in MiXCR, with one record for every CDR3 protein. The sample lists approximately 740,000 distinct CDR3 sequences; around 15% were seen once. The sample consisted of blood. The receptor comes from a woman aged 18-29 years with Graves' hyperthyroidism. The chain has TRBV4-2 and TRBJ2-7, with a tentative D call TRBD1 (6 bases). This CDR3 is CASSHRDTSYEQYF. In DNA, the CDR3 is TGTGCCAGCAGCCACCGGGACACCTCCTACGAGCAGTACTTC.